These T cell receptor beta chains were read from a single sample in a study of T-cell reconstitution after alpha-beta-depleted transplantation in children. TCRdb analysed the PCR reads with MiXCR anew, one entry per CDR3 protein. The sample contains around 530,000 distinct CDR3 sequences, approximately 29% of which appear only once. Sample: PBMCs from the stem cell graft donor, taken from the stem cell graft. Receptor source: a human donor who donated a stem cell graft to a child with aplastic anemia. Each CDR3 is given with its conserved first and last residue. The D gene is left open where the match is weak. Expanded clones get a size class; other rows say once, few or many, or leave the size out.

TRBJ1-6	NA	TRBV7-2	NA	CASGSLNSPLHF	TGTGCCAGCGGCAGTCTCAATTCACCCCTCCACTTT
TRBJ2-4	NA	TRBV6-1	NA	CASSEGRANIQYF	TGTGCCAGCAGTGAAGGCAGGGCTAACATTCAGTACTTC
TRBJ1-4	NA	TRBV5-5	NA	CASSLLEGTNEKLFF	TGTGCCAGCAGCTTGTTAGAGGGCACTAATGAAAAACTGTTTTTT
TRBJ2-5	NA	TRBV29-1	NA	CSVSQVRVGETQYF	TGCAGCGTTTCCCAAGTGAGGGTAGGCGAGACCCAGTACTTC
TRBJ1-3	TRBD1	TRBV7-6	few	CASSLASRTGGNTIYF	TGTGCCAGCAGCTTAGCCTCCCGGACAGGGGGAAACACCATATATTTT
TRBJ2-5	NA	TRBV11-2	NA	CASSSRHPETQYF	TGTGCCAGCAGCTCTAGACATCCCGAGACCCAGTACTTC
TRBJ1-4	NA	TRBV6-6	few	CASSDTGSEKLFF	TGTGCCAGCAGTGACACAGGCAGTGAAAAACTGTTTTTT
TRBJ2-5	NA	TRBV7-6	NA	CASSLELGRSETQYF	TGTGCCAGCAGCTTAGAACTAGGAAGGTCAGAGACCCAGTACTTC
TRBJ1-3	NA	TRBV20-1	NA	CSARVTARSSGNTIYF	TGCAGTGCTAGAGTTACTGCCAGGTCCTCTGGAAACACCATATATTTT
TRBJ1-2	NA	TRBV28	NA	CASSFAGSGGYGYTF	TGTGCCAGCAGTTTTGCGGGCTCCGGCGGCTATGGCTACACCTTC
TRBJ2-3	NA	TRBV5-1	NA	CASSQVRGGDTQYF	TGCGCCAGCAGCCAGGTCCGTGGAGGGGATACGCAGTATTTT
TRBJ2-7	TRBD1	TRBV6-1	NA	CASLGTESYKQYF	TGTGCCAGCCTCGGGACAGAGAGTTATAAGCAGTACTTC
TRBJ1-1	TRBD1	TRBV7-2	few	CASSPWTGSGTEAFF	TGTGCCAGCAGCCCATGGACAGGGTCGGGAACTGAAGCTTTCTTT
TRBJ2-7	NA	TRBV6-5	few	CASSYDSYEQYF	TGTGCCAGCAGTTACGACTCCTACGAGCAGTACTTC
TRBJ2-2	TRBD2	TRBV5-5	many	CASSHGLADNTGELFF	TGTGCCAGCAGCCACGGACTAGCGGATAACACCGGGGAGCTGTTTTTT
TRBJ1-5	NA	TRBV12-3/TRBV12-4	few	CASTKDSNQPQHF	TGTGCCAGCACTAAAGATAGCAATCAGCCCCAGCATTTT
TRBJ2-1	NA	TRBV20-1	NA	CSARDRSRPRYNEQFF	TGCAGTGCTAGAGATAGGAGCAGACCTCGTTACAATGAGCAGTTCTTC
TRBJ2-3	NA	TRBV2	NA	CASSTGRKTDTQYF	TGTGCCAGCAGTACCGGGAGAAAAACAGATACGCAGTATTTT
TRBJ1-1	NA	TRBV6-5	NA	CASSNERTEAFF	TGTGCCAGCAGCAACGAGCGCACTGAAGCTTTCTTT
TRBJ2-3	TRBD2	TRBV6-1	NA	CASSGLAEAHPSTDTQYF	TGTGCCAGCAGTGGACTAGCGGAGGCCCATCCTAGCACAGATACGCAGTATTTT
TRBJ2-1	TRBD2	TRBV27	NA	CASSLSIAGGYNEQFF	TGTGCCAGCAGTTTGTCTATAGCGGGGGGATACAATGAGCAGTTCTTC
TRBJ2-1	NA	TRBV27	NA	CASSITRSSYNEQFF	TGTGCCAGCAGTATAACCCGGAGCTCCTACAATGAGCAGTTCTTC
TRBJ2-1	NA	TRBV19	NA	CASSISRAGPYNEQFF	TGTGCCAGTAGTATATCCAGGGCAGGGCCCTACAATGAGCAGTTCTTC
TRBJ1-1	NA	TRBV6-2/TRBV6-3	few	CASRRNGRENTEAFF	TGTGCCAGCCGAAGAAACGGACGGGAGAACACTGAAGCTTTCTTT
TRBJ1-1	NA	TRBV12-3/TRBV12-4	few	CASSLGGVYTEAFF	TGTGCCAGCAGTTTGGGGGGGGTGTACACTGAAGCTTTCTTT
TRBJ1-2	NA	TRBV28	NA	CASTHGDGYGYTF	TGTGCCAGCACCCATGGGGACGGATATGGCTACACCTTC
TRBJ1-2	NA	TRBV20-1	NA	CSAKDRISPHYGYTF	TGCAGTGCTAAAGACAGGATATCACCGCACTATGGCTACACCTTC
TRBJ2-1	TRBD2	TRBV10-3	few	CAISRAGGSSHNEQFF	TGTGCCATCAGTCGAGCGGGAGGGTCATCCCACAATGAGCAGTTCTTC
TRBJ1-5	NA	TRBV7-9	NA	CASSLVGSEQPQHF	TGTGCCAGCAGCCTGGTGGGGTCGGAACAGCCCCAGCATTTT